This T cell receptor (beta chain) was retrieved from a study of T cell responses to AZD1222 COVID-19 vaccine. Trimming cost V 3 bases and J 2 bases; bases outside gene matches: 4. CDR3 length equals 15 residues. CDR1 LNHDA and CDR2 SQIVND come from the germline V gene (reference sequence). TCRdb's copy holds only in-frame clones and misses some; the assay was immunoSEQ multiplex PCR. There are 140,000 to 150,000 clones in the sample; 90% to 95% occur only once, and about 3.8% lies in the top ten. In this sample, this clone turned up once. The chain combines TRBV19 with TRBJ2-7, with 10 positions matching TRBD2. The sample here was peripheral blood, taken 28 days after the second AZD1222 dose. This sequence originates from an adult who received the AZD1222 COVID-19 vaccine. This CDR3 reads CASSMGTSATYEQYF. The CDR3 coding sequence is TGTGCCAGTAGTATGGGGACTAGCGCCACCTACGAGCAGTACTTC.